Listed below are T cell receptor beta chains from one sample, sequenced in a study of identical twins. TCRdb recomputed calls from the 5' RACE reads with MiXCR, one row per CDR3 protein. This table holds under 250,000 distinct CDR3 sequences, 9.5% to 15% found once. The same data also contributed to another study, on yellow fever vaccine responses in identical twins.

Sequencing was carried out using memory (CD45RO+) T cells sorted from blood. These receptors all come from a woman between 18 and 29 years old in good health. Both conserved end residues are part of each CDR3. D genes are given only for firm matches. Not every row has a clone size; where given, it reads once, few, many or a size class.

V gene	clone size	CDR3 length	D gene	J gene	CDR3 protein	CDR3 DNA
TRBV4-2	few	13	.	TRBJ2-3	CASSQGVADTQYF	TGTGCCAGCAGCCAAGGGGTAGCAGATACGCAGTATTTT
TRBV12-3/TRBV12-4	few	11	.	TRBJ1-1	CASSLTSTAFF	TGTGCCAGCAGTTTAACTAGCACAGCTTTCTTT
TRBV28	.	16	.	TRBJ2-1	CASSLFRAPSTHEQFF	TGTGCCAGCAGTTTATTCCGGGCCCCGTCTACCCATGAGCAGTTCTTC
TRBV2	.	13	.	TRBJ1-1	CASTRVGDTEAFF	TGTGCCAGCACCAGAGTTGGGGACACTGAAGCTTTCTTT
TRBV11-2	.	19	.	TRBJ2-6	CASSLGRSGGFSGANVLTF	TGTGCCAGCAGCTTAGGAAGGTCTGGGGGTTTCTCTGGGGCCAACGTCCTGACTTTC
TRBV10-3	many	14	TRBD1	TRBJ1-2	CAINWAGQGDGYTF	TGTGCCATCAATTGGGCCGGACAGGGGGATGGCTACACCTTC
TRBV18	few	15	TRBD1	TRBJ2-5	CASSLTGQGGETQYF	TGTGCCAGCTCACTAACGGGACAGGGCGGGGAGACCCAGTACTTC
TRBV20-1	few	17	TRBD2	TRBJ2-7	CSASLRGPAGDLDEQYF	TGCAGTGCTAGTCTAAGAGGCCCAGCGGGGGACCTGGACGAGCAGTACTTC
TRBV5-1	few	16	.	TRBJ2-7	CASSLGTTSSSYEQYF	TGCGCCAGCAGCTTGGGAACGACTTCCAGCTCCTACGAGCAGTACTTC
TRBV29-1	.	13	.	TRBJ2-2	CSVKGTNTGELFF	TGCAGCGTTAAAGGGACGAACACCGGGGAGCTGTTTTTT
TRBV4-2	.	14	TRBD2	TRBJ2-5	CASSQGRGEETQYF	TGTGCCAGCAGCCAAGGTCGGGGGGAAGAGACCCAGTACTTC
TRBV7-3	few	15	.	TRBJ1-4	CASSRTGQKNEKLFF	TGTGCCAGCAGTCGGACTGGGCAGAAGAATGAAAAACTGTTTTTT
TRBV27	few	18	TRBD1	TRBJ2-3	CASSLRFPGQGGSDTQYF	TGTGCCAGCAGTTTAAGATTTCCAGGACAGGGAGGTTCGGATACGCAGTATTTT
TRBV4-1	.	16	TRBD2	TRBJ2-3	CASSQDELAGADTQYF	TGCGCCAGCAGCCAAGACGAACTAGCGGGGGCAGATACGCAGTATTTT
TRBV7-9	.	15	.	TRBJ2-3	CASSSTRGMADTQYF	TGTGCCAGCAGCTCGACTCGGGGGATGGCAGATACGCAGTATTTT
TRBV6-1	many	16	.	TRBJ1-6	CASIQRPLSESSPLHF	TGTGCCAGCATCCAAAGGCCTCTGTCTGAGTCTTCACCCCTCCACTTT
TRBV2	few	17	TRBD2	TRBJ2-2	CASSEYASGVETGELFF	TGTGCCAGCAGTGAATACGCCAGCGGGGTTGAAACCGGGGAGCTGTTTTTT
TRBV7-9	few	14	TRBD1	TRBJ1-4	CASSLGQVYEKLFF	TGTGCCAGCAGTTTGGGACAGGTTTATGAAAAACTGTTTTTT
TRBV7-2	few	14	TRBD2	TRBJ2-3	CASRLAGGSDTQYF	TGTGCCAGCAGACTAGCGGGGGGGTCGGATACGCAGTATTTT
TRBV7-2	.	17	.	TRBJ2-1	CASSLGRAQSSYNEQFF	TGTGCCAGCAGCTTAGGGCGGGCCCAAAGCTCCTACAATGAGCAGTTCTTC
TRBV29-1	.	10	.	TRBJ1-1	CSVEHAEAFF	TGCAGCGTTGAACACGCTGAAGCTTTCTTT
TRBV7-2	.	15	.	TRBJ2-3	CASSPNLRDGYTQYF	TGTGCCAGCAGCCCTAATTTGCGGGACGGATATACGCAGTATTTT
TRBV27	few	14	TRBD1	TRBJ2-7	CASRLRDSSHEQYF	TGTGCCAGCAGGCTCCGGGACAGCTCCCACGAGCAGTACTTC
TRBV5-1	.	16	.	TRBJ1-1	CASSGIPGIVGTEAFF	TGCGCCAGCAGCGGGATACCAGGGATTGTCGGCACTGAAGCTTTCTTT
TRBV28	.	17	.	TRBJ2-7	CASSLSRRPGGRYEQYF	TGTGCCAGCAGTTTATCCAGGAGGCCCGGGGGACGTTACGAGCAGTACTTC
TRBV14	few	17	.	TRBJ2-7	CASSQDPGGLGFREQYF	TGTGCCAGCAGCCAAGATCCAGGGGGACTAGGTTTTAGGGAGCAGTACTTC
TRBV4-1	few	13	.	TRBJ2-7	CASSQRQNYEQYF	TGCGCCAGCAGCCAGAGACAGAACTACGAGCAGTACTTC
TRBV27	.	13	TRBD2	TRBJ2-1	CARTSGRANEQFF	TGTGCCAGGACTAGCGGGAGGGCCAATGAGCAGTTCTTC
TRBV6-5	.	14	TRBD2	TRBJ2-7	CASSFTAGTYEQYF	TGTGCCAGCAGTTTTACAGCGGGAACCTACGAGCAGTACTTC
TRBV20-1	.	13	.	TRBJ1-1	CSVSIGRNTEAFF	TGCAGTGTAAGTATAGGGAGGAACACTGAAGCTTTCTTT
TRBV10-3	few	12	.	TRBJ2-1	CAIKADMPEQFF	TGTGCCATCAAGGCGGACATGCCTGAGCAGTTCTTC
TRBV6-1	.	15	TRBD2	TRBJ2-1	CASSDAGGKYNEQFF	TGTGCCAGCAGTGACGCGGGGGGAAAATACAATGAGCAGTTCTTC
TRBV5-1	few	15	.	TRBJ2-3	CASSLVRVGTDTQYF	TGCGCCAGCAGCTTGGTCAGGGTAGGAACAGATACGCAGTATTTT
TRBV5-1	few	16	TRBD1	TRBJ2-4	CASSLRGQGDKNIQYF	TGCGCCAGCAGCTTGCGGGGACAGGGGGACAAAAACATTCAGTACTTC
TRBV7-2	few	13	.	TRBJ2-7	CASSLTDRYEQYF	TGTGCCAGCAGCTTAACGGACCGGTACGAGCAGTACTTC
TRBV5-5	few	15	.	TRBJ1-5	CASSPEPYSNQPQHF	TGTGCCAGCAGCCCGGAACCCTATAGCAATCAGCCCCAGCATTTT
TRBV20-1	few	12	.	TRBJ2-5	CSARPRAETQYF	TGCAGTGCTAGACCAAGGGCAGAGACCCAGTACTTC
TRBV28	.	14	.	TRBJ1-1	CASKNRVENTEAFF	TGTGCCAGCAAAAACAGGGTGGAGAACACTGAAGCTTTCTTT
TRBV11-2	.	13	TRBD1	TRBJ2-5	CASRAQGRETQYF	TGTGCCAGCAGGGCACAGGGGAGAGAGACCCAGTACTTC
TRBV29-1	few	15	.	TRBJ2-7	CSVEDGGGESYEQYF	TGCAGCGTTGAAGATGGTGGGGGCGAATCCTACGAGCAGTACTTC